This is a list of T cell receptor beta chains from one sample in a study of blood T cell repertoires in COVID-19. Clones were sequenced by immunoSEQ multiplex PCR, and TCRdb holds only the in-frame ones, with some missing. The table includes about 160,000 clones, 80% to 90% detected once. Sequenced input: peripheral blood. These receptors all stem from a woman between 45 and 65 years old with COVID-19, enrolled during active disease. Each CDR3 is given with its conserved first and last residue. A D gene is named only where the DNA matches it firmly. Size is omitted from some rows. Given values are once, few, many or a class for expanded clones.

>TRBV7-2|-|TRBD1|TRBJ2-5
TGTGCCAGCAGCTTAGCAGGGACAGGGACGGAGACCCAGTACTTC
CASSLAGTGTETQYF
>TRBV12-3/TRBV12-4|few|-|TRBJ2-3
TGTGCCAGTGAGTCCACAGATACGCAGTATTTT
CASESTDTQYF
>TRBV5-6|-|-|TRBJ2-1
TGTGCCAGCAGCGGGCAGGGGTTCCCCTACAATGAGCAGTTCTTC
CASSGQGFPYNEQFF
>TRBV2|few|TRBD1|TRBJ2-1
TGTGCCAGCAATGGACAGGGGGCCTCCTACAATGAGCAGTTCTTC
CASNGQGASYNEQFF
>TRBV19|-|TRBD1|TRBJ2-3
TGTGCCACCACACTATCCGGGACAGGGGCGACAGATACGCAGTATTTT
CATTLSGTGATDTQYF
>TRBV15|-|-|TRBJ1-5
TGTGCCACCAGCAGGGACAAGGGGGGGAATCAGCCCCAGCATTTT
CATSRDKGGNQPQHF
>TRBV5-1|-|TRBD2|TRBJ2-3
TGCGCCAGCAGCACCAAGGGGGTGCTAGCGGGGGGTACTAGCACAGATACGCAGTATTTT
CASSTKGVLAGGTSTDTQYF
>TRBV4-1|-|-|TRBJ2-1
TGCGCCAGCAGCCAAGCCACAGGGTTTCCGGTCTTC
CASSQATGFPVF
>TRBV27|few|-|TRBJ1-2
TGTGCCAGCAGGGGCCCAGGAGGAGGCTACACCTTC
CASRGPGGGYTF
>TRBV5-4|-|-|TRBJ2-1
TGTGCCAGCAGCTTGAGTGGGGCCTCCTACAATGAGCAGTTCTTC
CASSLSGASYNEQFF
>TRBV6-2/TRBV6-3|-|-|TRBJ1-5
TGTGCCAGCAGTTACTCGGGGGGGGACAATCAGCCCCAGCATTTT
CASSYSGGDNQPQHF
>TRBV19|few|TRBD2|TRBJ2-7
TGTGCCAGTAGTGTTAGCGGGGGGCTCTCCTACGAGCAGTACTTC
CASSVSGGLSYEQYF
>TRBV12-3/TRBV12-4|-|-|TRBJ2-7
TGTGCCAGCAGTTTATCGGGAGATGCGGAGCAGTACTTC
CASSLSGDAEQYF
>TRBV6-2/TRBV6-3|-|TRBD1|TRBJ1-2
TGTGCCAGCAGTCCGGGACAGGTGTATGGCTACACCTTC
CASSPGQVYGYTF
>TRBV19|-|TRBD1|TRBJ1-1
TGTGCCAGTAGTGACAGGGGCGTAAACACTGAAGCTTTCTTT
CASSDRGVNTEAFF
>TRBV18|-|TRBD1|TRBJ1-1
TGTGCCAGCTCACCACCATCAGGGGGCGCCGGTGGAACTGAAGCTTTCTTT
CASSPPSGGAGGTEAFF
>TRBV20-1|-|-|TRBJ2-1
TGCAGTGCTAATGTATACAATGAGCAGTTCTTC
CSANVYNEQFF
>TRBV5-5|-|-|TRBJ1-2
TGTGCCAGCAGCTTCGAGGTTTCGGGCTACACCTTC
CASSFEVSGYTF
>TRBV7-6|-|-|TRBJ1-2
TGTGCCAGCAGCGGCATTTTGGGAGGAGACTATGGCTACACCTTC
CASSGILGGDYGYTF
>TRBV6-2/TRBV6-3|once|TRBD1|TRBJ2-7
TGTGCCAGCAGTTACCCCGGGACAGGGGCTTGGGTAGACGAGCAGTACTTC
CASSYPGTGAWVDEQYF
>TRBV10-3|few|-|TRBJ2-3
TGTGCCATCAGTAAGGACAGTTCAGATACGCAGTATTTT
CAISKDSSDTQYF
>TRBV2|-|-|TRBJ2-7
TGTGCCACTCGCAGGGACAACTCCTACGAGCAGTACTTC
CATRRDNSYEQYF
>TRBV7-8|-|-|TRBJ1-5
TGTGCCAGCAGCTTAGGGGCCCTCAATCAGCCCCAGCATTTT
CASSLGALNQPQHF
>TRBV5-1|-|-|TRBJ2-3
TGCGCCAGCAGCTTGGGGAGCAGGGGCACAGATACGCAGTATTTT
CASSLGSRGTDTQYF
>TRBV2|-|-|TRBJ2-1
TGTGCCAGCAGGGGGGACATCGGGTGGAATGAGCAGTTCTTC
CASRGDIGWNEQFF
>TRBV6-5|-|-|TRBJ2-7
TGTGCCAGCAGTTACGGGGAGCTAGCTAACTACGAGCAGTACTTC
CASSYGELANYEQYF
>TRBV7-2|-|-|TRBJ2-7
TGTGCCAGCAGCGCTAGTAGGGGTTACGAGCAGTACTTC
CASSASRGYEQYF
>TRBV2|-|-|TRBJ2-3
TGTGCCAGCGACTCGTTAAGGACAGATACGCAGTATTTT
CASDSLRTDTQYF
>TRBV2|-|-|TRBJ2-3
TGTGCCAGCAGTGAAGCACCGGGGGGCACAGATACGCAGTATTTT
CASSEAPGGTDTQYF
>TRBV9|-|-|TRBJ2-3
TGTGCCAGCAGCGTAGAGGAGGATACGCAGTATTTT
CASSVEEDTQYF
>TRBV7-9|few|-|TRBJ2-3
TGTGCCAGCACCCCAGGAGGGCTGTACGACGATACGCAGTATTTT
CASTPGGLYDDTQYF
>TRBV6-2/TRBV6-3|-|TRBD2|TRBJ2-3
TGTGCCAGCAGTTACACTAGCGGGGGGGCCATATATACAGATACGCAGTATTTT
CASSYTSGGAIYTDTQYF
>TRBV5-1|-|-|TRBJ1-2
TGCGCCAGCAGCTCGGGAGGCAGGGTGGGTTATGGCTACACCTTC
CASSSGGRVGYGYTF
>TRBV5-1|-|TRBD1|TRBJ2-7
TGCGCCAGCAGCTTGGAACAGGGGGTATATTACGAGCAGTACTTC
CASSLEQGVYYEQYF
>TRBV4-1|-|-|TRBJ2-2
TGCGCCAGCAGCCAAGATCTGGCCGGAGTCACCGGGGAGCTGTTTTTT
CASSQDLAGVTGELFF
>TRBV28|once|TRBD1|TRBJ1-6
TGTGCCAGCAGTCCAGCCGGGACAGGGAATTCACCCCTCCACTTT
CASSPAGTGNSPLHF
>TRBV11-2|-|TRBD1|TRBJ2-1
TGTGCCAGCAGCTTTACAGGGGTACCTGAGCAGTTCTTC
CASSFTGVPEQFF
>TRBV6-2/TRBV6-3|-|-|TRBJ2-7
TGTGCCAGCAGTTACTCGGAGGGGAACCCCTACGAGCAGTACTTC
CASSYSEGNPYEQYF
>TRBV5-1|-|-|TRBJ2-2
TGCGCCAGCAGACCCTACAGGGATCGCGGGGAGCTGTTTTTT
CASRPYRDRGELFF
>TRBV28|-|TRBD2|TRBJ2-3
TGTGCCAGCAGTTTTGGGGGGGTAGATACGCAGTATTTT
CASSFGGVDTQYF
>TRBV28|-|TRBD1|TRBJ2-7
TGTTCCCACGGGACAGGGCCGTACGAGCAGTACTTC
CSHGTGPYEQYF
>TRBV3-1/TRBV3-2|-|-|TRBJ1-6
TGTGCCAGCAGCCAAGGCGGGACGATCTATAATTCACCCCTCCACTTT
CASSQGGTIYNSPLHF
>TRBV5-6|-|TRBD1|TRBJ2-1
TGTGCCAGCAGCCCCCGACAGGGTTCCTACAATGAGCAGTTCTTC
CASSPRQGSYNEQFF
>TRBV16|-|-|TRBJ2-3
TGTGCCAGCAGCCCTGGTCTGGCAGGGGCGCGCGTAGATACGCAGTATTTT
CASSPGLAGARVDTQYF
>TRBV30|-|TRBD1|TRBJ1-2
TGTGCCTGGAAAAGGACAGGGGGCGCTTTCGACTATGGCTACACCTTC
CAWKRTGGAFDYGYTF
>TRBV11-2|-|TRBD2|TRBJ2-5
TGTGCCAGCAGCTCATGGACTAGCGGGGGGGCCGGGGAGACCCAGTACTTC
CASSSWTSGGAGETQYF